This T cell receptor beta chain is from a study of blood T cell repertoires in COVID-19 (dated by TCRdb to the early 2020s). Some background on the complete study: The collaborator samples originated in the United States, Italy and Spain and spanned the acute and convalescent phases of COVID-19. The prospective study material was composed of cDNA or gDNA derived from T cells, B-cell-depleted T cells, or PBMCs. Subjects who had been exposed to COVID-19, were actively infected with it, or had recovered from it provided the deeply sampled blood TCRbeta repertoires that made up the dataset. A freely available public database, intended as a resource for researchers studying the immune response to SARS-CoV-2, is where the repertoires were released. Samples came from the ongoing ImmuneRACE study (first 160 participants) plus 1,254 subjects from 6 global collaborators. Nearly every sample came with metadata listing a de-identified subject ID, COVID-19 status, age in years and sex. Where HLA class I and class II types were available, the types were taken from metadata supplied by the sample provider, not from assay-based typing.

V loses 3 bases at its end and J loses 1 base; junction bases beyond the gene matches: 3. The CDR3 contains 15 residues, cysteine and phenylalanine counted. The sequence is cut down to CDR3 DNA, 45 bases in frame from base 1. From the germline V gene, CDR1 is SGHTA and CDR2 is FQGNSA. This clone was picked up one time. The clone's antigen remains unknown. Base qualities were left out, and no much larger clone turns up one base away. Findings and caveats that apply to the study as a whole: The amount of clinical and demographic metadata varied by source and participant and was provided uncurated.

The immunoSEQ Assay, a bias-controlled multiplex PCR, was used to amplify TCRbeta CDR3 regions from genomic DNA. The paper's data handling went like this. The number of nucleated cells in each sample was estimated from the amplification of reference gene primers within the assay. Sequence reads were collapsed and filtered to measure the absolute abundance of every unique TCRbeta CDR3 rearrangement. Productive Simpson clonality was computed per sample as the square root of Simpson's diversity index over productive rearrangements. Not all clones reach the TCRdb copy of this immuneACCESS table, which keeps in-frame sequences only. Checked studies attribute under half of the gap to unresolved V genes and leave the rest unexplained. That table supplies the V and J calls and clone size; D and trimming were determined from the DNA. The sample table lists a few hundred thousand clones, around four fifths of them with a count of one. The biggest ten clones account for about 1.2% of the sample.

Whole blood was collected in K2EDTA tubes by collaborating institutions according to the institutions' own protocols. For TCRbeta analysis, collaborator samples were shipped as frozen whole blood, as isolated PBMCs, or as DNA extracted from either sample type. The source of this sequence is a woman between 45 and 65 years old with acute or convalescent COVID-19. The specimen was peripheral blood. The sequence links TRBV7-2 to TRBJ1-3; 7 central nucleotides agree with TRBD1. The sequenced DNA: TGTGCCAGCAGCTTTGACAGGGTGTCTGGAAACACCATATATTTT. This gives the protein CASSFDRVSGNTIYF.